One T cell receptor beta chain is described in this entry. The antigen is unknown. The record originates from a study of cytomegalovirus exposure and HLA in healthy donors. The study ran its PCR with 60 Vbeta and 13 Jbeta primers. This table comes from immunoSEQ multiplex PCR, and its TCRdb copy is limited to in-frame clones, with some not included. The table includes about 160,000 clones, about 63% detected once. Study results and caveats: Among immune exposure information, only CMV serostatus was available. Clonal expansion, a later analysis showed, was greater in HLA-associated TCR beta chains than in equally common others. Sequencing likely caused a cluster of highly shared sequence variants. Most TCR sequences were seen very rarely across donors, but some public TCRs occurred in many.

The receptor was derived from a woman in her thirties or forties in good health and CMV-seropositive. Sample: PBMCs.

The CDR3 loop reads CASSLVGPESCTF. CDR3 coding DNA: TGTGCCAGCAGCTTAGTGGGGCCGGAAAGCTGCACCTTC. V and J are TRBV7-9 and TRBJ1-2; tentatively, D is TRBD1 (5 bases). The CDR3 totals 13 residues. The germline V gene has CDR1 SEHNR and CDR2 FQNEAQ (reference sequence). Trimming stripped 1 base from V and 13 bases from J, with 16 bases between. The complete variable domain, with remaining parts taken from reference TRBV7-9 and TRBJ1-2, reads DTGVSQNPRHKITKRGQNVTFRCDPISEHNRLYWYRQTLGQGPEFLTYFQNEAQLEKSRLLSDRFSAERPKGSFSTLEIQRTEQGDSAMYLCASSLVGPESCTFGSGTRLTVV.